Listed below are T cell receptor beta chains from one sample, sequenced in a study of blood T cell repertoires in COVID-19. Generated by immunoSEQ multiplex PCR, the TCRdb table keeps only in-frame clones and is missing some. The profile shows about 310,000 clones, roughly 89% of them singletons. Material for sequencing was peripheral blood. These receptors were obtained from a woman in her thirties or forties with COVID-19, enrolled during active disease. CDR3s include the opening cysteine and the closing phenylalanine or tryptophan.

CDR3	V	J
CASSTRRGQPQHF	TRBV7-2	TRBJ1-5
CASTEPLWNTEAFF	TRBV28	TRBJ1-1
CASGRENYEQYF	TRBV2	TRBJ2-7
CASSPGTDLSYEQYF	TRBV3-1/TRBV3-2	TRBJ2-7
CASGPTGSTDTQYF	TRBV9	TRBJ2-3
CASSPGPSGATDTQYF	TRBV5-5	TRBJ2-3
CASSFLAEEGAAGYTF	TRBV27	TRBJ1-2
CASSYRDRVYNEQFF	TRBV7-2	TRBJ2-1
CASSYETGGIYEQYF	TRBV6-2/TRBV6-3	TRBJ2-7
CASSRPGGGYTF	TRBV3-1/TRBV3-2	TRBJ1-2
CASSLLDSGEQYF	TRBV27	TRBJ2-7
CASSQWTINEQFF	TRBV16	TRBJ2-1
CASSPWTGGGGETQYF	TRBV27	TRBJ2-5
CASSPGQGRQPQHF	TRBV7-2	TRBJ1-5
CASRAQGTGDYGYTF	TRBV19	TRBJ1-2
CASSLTGSIYNEQFF	TRBV7-9	TRBJ2-1
CASSQSETQYF	TRBV3-1/TRBV3-2	TRBJ2-5
CASSRFGPEADTQYF	TRBV2	TRBJ2-3
CASKDGAGGMNTEAFF	TRBV28	TRBJ1-1
CASTVQGPLGEQFF	TRBV6-5	TRBJ2-1
CASSPPGTHLYNEQFF	TRBV18	TRBJ2-1
CASSWGQGSPQYF	TRBV5-1	TRBJ2-3
CAWSQTGSREQYF	TRBV30	TRBJ2-7
CASSNRLTGRGTEAFF	TRBV6-2/TRBV6-3	TRBJ1-1
CASSLEETANSPLHF	TRBV5-1	TRBJ1-6
CASSPLQGSSYNSPLHF	TRBV27	TRBJ1-6
CASSRAATEETQYF	TRBV19	TRBJ2-5
CAWSVFGTGSEKLFF	TRBV30	TRBJ1-4
CASSVIGQGQETQYF	TRBV9	TRBJ2-5
CATSDLRTSGSYEQYF	TRBV24-1	TRBJ2-7
CAISEGAGGFNEQFF	TRBV10-3	TRBJ2-1
CASSWDRGRAEKLFF	TRBV6-5	TRBJ1-4
CATNNADRDGNEKLFF	TRBV15	TRBJ1-4
CAIWGGNTIYF	TRBV7-9	TRBJ1-3
CASTSDRGGTDTQYF	TRBV16	TRBJ2-3
CASSLADRGAGEKLFF	TRBV4-1	TRBJ1-4
CSVQTGGVEKLFF	TRBV29-1	TRBJ1-4
CASSFYDRPKETQYF	TRBV7-8	TRBJ2-5
CSVQTSGIYNEQFF	TRBV29-1	TRBJ2-1
CASSQDPGLTEKLFF	TRBV14	TRBJ1-4
CASSGQGNYGYTF	TRBV12-3/TRBV12-4	TRBJ1-2
CATSRDPRETQYF	TRBV15	TRBJ2-5
CASSLTQGLGFNEQFF	TRBV9	TRBJ2-1
CASSLTGQGVSSNQPQHF	TRBV18	TRBJ1-5
CATSRDTGGRSPLHF	TRBV15	TRBJ1-6
CASSAGGSSSYNEQFF	TRBV9	TRBJ2-1
CASSQDRTGWNQPQHF	TRBV4-3	TRBJ1-5
CASRIRDRDNSPLHF	TRBV28	TRBJ1-6
CSVEGGLGSEQYF	TRBV29-1	TRBJ2-7